These 11 T cell receptor beta chains originate from one sample sequenced in a study of blood T cell repertoires in COVID-19. Produced via immunoSEQ multiplex PCR; TCRdb's table is partial and in-frame only. Altogether some 130,000 clones are present, more than 80% being singletons, with the ten largest covering under 4.5%. The sequenced sample consisted of PBMCs or T cells enriched from blood (not recorded which). These receptors were obtained from a man aged 50-60 years who had recovered from COVID-19.

This clone was observed once. The chain uses TRBV2 and TRBJ1-4; TRBD1 matches at 8 bases. Trimming cost V 7 bases and J 6 bases; bases outside gene matches: 10. The CDR3 spans 15 residues. The germline V gene has CDR1 SNHLY and CDR2 FYNNEI. This CDR3 is CASTPRYRGDEKLFF. In DNA form, the CDR3 reads TGTGCCAGCACGCCTCGGTACAGGGGGGATGAAAAACTGTTTTTT.

The rearrangement joins TRBV7-3 to TRBJ1-1, with 10 bases aligning to TRBD1. The CDR3 loop spans 13 amino acids. J was trimmed by 11 bases and V by 3 bases; bases with no gene match: 6. Looked up from germline, CDR1 is SGHTA and CDR2 is FQGTGA. The CDR3 region is CASSFTGTGDAFF. The DNA for the CDR3 is TGTGCCAGCAGCTTTACCGGGACAGGGGATGCTTTCTTT.

The V gene is TRBV6-4, the J gene TRBJ1-5; D gene unclear. This CDR3 contains 13 residues. Trimming cost V 2 bases and J 4 bases, with 6 bases left between them. CDR1 and CDR2 from the germline V gene are MRHNA and SNTAGT. Here the CDR3 reads CASSDEPNQPQHF. DNA for the CDR3: TGTGCCAGCAGTGACGAGCCTAATCAGCCCCAGCATTTT.

CDR3 nucleotide sequence: TGTGCCAGCAGCTTGCGGAAAGATGGCTACACCTTC. It is translated as CASSLRKDGYTF. This chain links TRBV3-1 (or the pseudogene TRBV3-2) with TRBJ1-2; D is unclear. CDR1 is LGHDT and CDR2 is YNNKEL in the germline V gene (reference sequence). The germline V and J ends were trimmed by 5 bases and 6 bases, with 10 bases remaining between them. The CDR3 contains 12 residues.

The J gene is TRBJ1-5, the V gene TRBV19; no clear D. The CDR3 is 14 amino acids. Germline V gene data show CDR1 as LNHDA and CDR2 as SQIVND (reference sequence). The V end was cut by 11 bases, the J end by 2 bases, with 16 bases between. This CDR3 is CAASFGLGNQPQHF. CDR3 bases: TGTGCCGCTTCTTTTGGGCTTGGCAATCAGCCCCAGCATTTT.

The V call is TRBV7-2, the J call TRBJ1-1; D is unclear. Germline lookup yields CDR1 SGHTA and CDR2 FQGNSA. There are 16 residues in the CDR3. Trimming removed 0 bases from V and 1 base from J, with 12 bases in between. CDR3: CASSLALQTQNTEAFF. The CDR3 nucleotides are TGTGCCAGCAGCTTAGCGCTCCAGACTCAGAACACTGAAGCTTTCTTT.

This chain joins TRBV4-1 and TRBJ1-6, with TRBD1 as a possible D gene (6 bases). V gave up 2 bases and J gave up 9 bases, with 8 bases separating them. This CDR3 contains 13 residues. Germline assignment: CDR1 MGHRA and CDR2 YSYEKL. The CDR3 protein is CASSQIGGSPLHF. The CDR3, as DNA: TGCGCCAGCAGCCAAATAGGGGGTTCACCCCTCCACTTT.

In its sample, this clone was seen a few times. The chain uses TRBV28 and TRBJ1-1; TRBD1 might be the D (6 bases). Germline values: CDR1 MDHEN, CDR2 SYDVKM. Trimming removed 3 bases at V and 4 bases at J, with 21 bases between. The CDR3 contains 17 residues. The CDR3 loop reads CASSFEANRDSSTEAFF. The CDR3 DNA reads TGTGCCAGCAGTTTCGAGGCGAACAGGGATTCTAGCACTGAAGCTTTCTTT.

V and J are TRBV7-8 and TRBJ1-1, with D tentatively TRBD1 (6 bases). CDR3 length equals 14 residues. The V end lost 5 bases, the J end lost 6 bases, and 16 bases lay between the germline ends. CDR1 and CDR2 (germline): SGHVS, FQNEAQ. CDR3 in DNA: TGTGCCAGCAGCATACAGGGAAGTCGAGCTGAAGCTTTCTTT. It encodes CASSIQGSRAEAFF.

The chain recombines TRBV5-6 with TRBJ1-5, with TRBD1 matching 7 bases. The length of the CDR3 is 14 residues. Germline V gene lookup returns CDR1 SGHDT and CDR2 YYEEEE. Losses at the gene ends were 0 bases for V and 9 bases for J; bases not matched to a gene: 6. Here the CDR3 reads CASSLEGADGPQHF. CDR3 nucleotides: TGTGCCAGCAGCTTGGAGGGGGCCGACGGGCCCCAGCATTTT.

The chain links TRBV18 to TRBJ2-4, with 7 positions matching TRBD1. Germline assignment: CDR1 KGHSH and CDR2 LQKENI. CDR3 length: 18 amino acids. Trimming removed 6 bases from V and 1 base from J; junction bases left unmatched: 15. The CDR3, as DNA: TGTGCCAGCTCTTCAAACGGAGCAGGGGGAGCGGCCAAAAACATTCAGTACTTC. Translated, it gives CASSSNGAGGAAKNIQYF.